These T cell receptor beta chains were read from a single sample in a study of cytomegalovirus exposure and HLA in healthy donors. Libraries were prepared by immunoSEQ multiplex PCR; TCRdb keeps only in-frame clonotypes and omits some of them. The sample carries about 240,000 clones, roughly 82% recorded once. Sequenced material: PBMCs. The receptors were sampled from a middle-aged woman in good health and CMV-seropositive. The CDR3 runs from the conserved cysteine through the conserved F or W. A D gene is named only where the DNA matches it firmly. The size entry is marked missing in some rows and otherwise reads once, few, many or a size class.

cdr3_aa cdr3_nt clone_size j_call v_call d_call
CASSLSGTNEKLFF TGTGCCAGCAGCTTAAGCGGAACTAATGAAAAACTGTTTTTT . TRBJ1-4 TRBV5-4 .
CASSYSEAGGETQYF TGTGCCAGCAGTTACTCGGAGGCAGGGGGAGAGACCCAGTACTTC . TRBJ2-5 TRBV6-6 TRBD1
CASSTRWRETQYF TGCGCCAGCAGCACCCGGTGGCGGGAGACCCAGTACTTC once TRBJ2-5 TRBV5-1 .
CASSVDPEPYSNQPQHF TGTGCCAGCAGCGTAGATCCAGAACCTTATAGCAATCAGCCCCAGCATTTT . TRBJ1-5 TRBV9 .
CAVGEGGSYEQYF TGTGCCGTTGGGGAAGGCGGGTCCTACGAGCAGTACTTC . TRBJ2-7 TRBV5-6 .
CASSAQQGLAEAFF TGTGCCAGCAGCGCACAACAGGGTTTGGCTGAAGCTTTCTTT . TRBJ1-1 TRBV9 .
CASSGEGSGKNEQFF TGCGCCAGCAGTGGAGAGGGTAGCGGGAAAAATGAGCAGTTCTTC . TRBJ2-1 TRBV10-1 TRBD2
CASSLTGVGNTIYF TGTGCCAGCAGCTTGACAGGGGTTGGAAACACCATATATTTT . TRBJ1-3 TRBV7-2 TRBD1
CASSLGHNTGELFF TGTGCCAGCAGCTTAGGTCATAACACCGGGGAGCTGTTTTTT . TRBJ2-2 TRBV11-3 .
CASSSDGQGRTNEKLFF TGTGCCAGCAGCTCCGACGGACAGGGCAGAACTAATGAAAAACTGTTTTTT . TRBJ1-4 TRBV7-9 TRBD1
CASRWQNSPLHF TGTGCCAGCAGGTGGCAGAATTCACCCCTCCACTTT once TRBJ1-6 TRBV28 .
CASSQFLGHSSGNTIYF TGCGCCAGCAGCCAATTTTTGGGCCACAGCTCTGGAAACACCATATATTTT once TRBJ1-3 TRBV4-1 .
CASSQELSRGTNTGELFF TGCGCCAGCAGCCAAGAACTCTCTAGGGGGACGAACACCGGGGAGCTGTTTTTT . TRBJ2-2 TRBV4-3 .
CASSLRQRADPEAFF TGTGCCAGCAGCTTAAGACAGCGGGCAGACCCTGAAGCTTTCTTT . TRBJ1-1 TRBV13 .
CASSLDLSTDTQYF TGTGCCAGCAGCTTAGATCTGAGCACAGATACGCAGTATTTT . TRBJ2-3 TRBV11-3 .